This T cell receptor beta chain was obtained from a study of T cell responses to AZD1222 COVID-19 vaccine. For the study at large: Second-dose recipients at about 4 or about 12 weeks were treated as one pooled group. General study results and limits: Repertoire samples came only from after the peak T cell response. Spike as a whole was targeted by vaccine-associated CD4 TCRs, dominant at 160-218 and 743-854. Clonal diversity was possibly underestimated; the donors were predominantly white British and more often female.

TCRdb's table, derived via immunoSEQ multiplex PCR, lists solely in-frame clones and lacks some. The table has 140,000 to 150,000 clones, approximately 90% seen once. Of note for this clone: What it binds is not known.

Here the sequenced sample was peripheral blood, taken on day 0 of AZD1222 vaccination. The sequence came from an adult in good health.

CDR3 bases: TGTGCCAGCACCAGGACCTCCTACAATGAGCAGTTCTTC. Amino acid sequence: CASTRTSYNEQFF. This chain links TRBV28 with TRBJ2-1; D call uncertain. Deletions cut 7 bases from V and 0 bases from J, with 7 bases between. This CDR3 comprises 13 residues. Per germline, CDR1 MDHEN and CDR2 SYDVKM.